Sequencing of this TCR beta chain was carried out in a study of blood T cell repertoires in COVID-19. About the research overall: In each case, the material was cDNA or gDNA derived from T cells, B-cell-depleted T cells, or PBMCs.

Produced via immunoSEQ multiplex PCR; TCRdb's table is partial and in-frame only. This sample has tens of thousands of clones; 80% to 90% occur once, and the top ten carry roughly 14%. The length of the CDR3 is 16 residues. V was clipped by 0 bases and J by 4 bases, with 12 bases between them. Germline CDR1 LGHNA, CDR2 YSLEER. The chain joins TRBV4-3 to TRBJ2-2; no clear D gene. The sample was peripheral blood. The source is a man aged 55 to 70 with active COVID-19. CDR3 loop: CASSQEVPPGTGELFF. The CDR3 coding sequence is TGCGCCAGCAGCCAAGAAGTTCCCCCGGGCACCGGGGAGCTGTTTTTT.